This T cell receptor beta chain was recorded in a study of shared clonotypes between healthy human individuals. As for the study in general: In total, the donors were a couple of women and a few men aged 18 to 49.

The V end was cut by 0 bases, the J end by 8 bases, with 5 bases between. This CDR3 is built from 12 residues. Germline V gene data show CDR1 as KGHSH and CDR2 as LQKENI. Replicate PCRs from sorted subsets contained roughly 220 ng DNA, which is 29,000 or so T cell genomes. Per the original methods: Filtering differed because ImmunoSEQ produced junction-only sequences that carried no quality scores. Assay: immunoSEQ multiplex PCR; the TCRdb copy retains only in-frame clones and omits some. V, J and clone size derive from that table, while D and trimming were established from the DNA sequence. The sample contains 1,500,000 or so clones, less than 99% of which appear only once.

The sample comprised naive CD4+ T cells sorted from blood. As for subset: CD45RA+ positively selected. This TCR was sampled from a man aged 25-45 years in good health. The rearrangement uses TRBV18 and TRBJ2-1; possibly TRBD2 for D (5 bases). The CDR3 bases are TGTGCCAGCTCACCACCGGGAGATGAGCAGTTCTTC. Translation: CASSPPGDEQFF.